Sequencing of this T cell receptor (beta chain) was carried out in a study of blood T cells in healthy people across ages. This clonotype was recorded many times. A second about 7 to 12 cycle PCR used barcoded and J-beta primers. TCRdb recomputed calls from the 5' RACE reads with MiXCR, one row per CDR3 protein. This table has over 950,000 distinct CDR3 sequences, 35% to 45% appearing once. The germline V gene has CDR1 DFQATT and CDR2 SNEGSKA (reference sequence). V was trimmed by 0 bases and J by 5 bases, leaving 20 bases between them. CDR3 size: 16 residues. In terms of origin and age, donors were healthy Caucasian individuals from Russia aged roughly 6 to 95.

This TCR came from a man aged 18-30 years in good health. The sample was blood. V is TRBV20-1 and J is TRBJ2-7, with D possibly being TRBD1 or TRBD2 (6 bases each). CDR3 region: CSARDLERGERDEQYF. The CDR3 DNA sequence: TGCAGTGCTAGAGATCTCGAGAGGGGGGAGAGGGACGAGCAGTACTTC.